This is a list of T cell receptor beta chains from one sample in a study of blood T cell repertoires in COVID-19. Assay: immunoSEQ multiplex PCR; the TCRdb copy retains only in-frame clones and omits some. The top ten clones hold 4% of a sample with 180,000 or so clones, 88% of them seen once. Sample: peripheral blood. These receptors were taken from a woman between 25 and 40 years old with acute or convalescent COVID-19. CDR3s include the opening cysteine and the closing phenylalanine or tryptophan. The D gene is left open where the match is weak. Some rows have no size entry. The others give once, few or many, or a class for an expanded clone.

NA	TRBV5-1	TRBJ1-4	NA	CASSPVATNEKLFF	TGCGCCAGCAGTCCGGTTGCAACTAATGAAAAACTGTTTTTT
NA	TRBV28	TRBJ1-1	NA	CASSSGGNTEAFF	TGTGCCAGCAGTTCCGGTGGGAACACTGAAGCTTTCTTT
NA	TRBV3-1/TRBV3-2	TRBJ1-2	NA	CASSPDRFSGGYTF	TGTGCCAGCAGCCCTGACAGGTTTTCGGGTGGCTACACCTTC
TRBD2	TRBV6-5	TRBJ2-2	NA	CATSGTRTTGELFF	TGTGCCACCTCCGGGACTAGGACCACCGGGGAGCTGTTTTTT
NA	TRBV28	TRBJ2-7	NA	CASSFGGGLDEQYF	TGTGCCAGCAGTTTTGGCGGGGGCCTGGATGAGCAGTACTTC
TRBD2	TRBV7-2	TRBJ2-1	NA	CASSYTAGLSSYNEQFF	TGTGCCAGCAGCTACACCGCGGGACTAAGCTCCTACAATGAGCAGTTCTTC
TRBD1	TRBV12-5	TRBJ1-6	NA	CASGSLTQTGFNSPLHF	TGTGCTAGTGGTTCACTAACCCAGACAGGGTTTAATTCACCCCTCCACTTT
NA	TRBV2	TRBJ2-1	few	CASSGRGEQFF	TGTGCCAGCAGTGGACGGGGGGAGCAGTTCTTC
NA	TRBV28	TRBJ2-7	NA	CASSRPEGVYEQYF	TGTGCCAGCAGTCGGCCAGAGGGGGTCTACGAGCAGTACTTC
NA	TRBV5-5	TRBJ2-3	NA	CASSLLTGDGNADTQYF	TGTGCCAGCAGCTTGCTTACGGGAGATGGGAACGCAGATACGCAGTATTTT
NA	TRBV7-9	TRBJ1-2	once	CASTPGHDGYTF	TGTGCCAGCACCCCGGGACACGATGGCTACACCTTC
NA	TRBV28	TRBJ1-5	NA	CASSVGGPNQPQHF	TGTGCCAGCAGCGTGGGAGGGCCAAATCAGCCCCAGCATTTT
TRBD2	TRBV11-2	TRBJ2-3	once	CASSFYLAGGGQYF	TGTGCCAGCAGCTTTTATCTAGCGGGAGGAGGGCAGTATTTT
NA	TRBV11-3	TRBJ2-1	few	CASRGDNSYNEQFF	TGTGCCAGCAGAGGGGACAACTCCTACAATGAGCAGTTCTTC
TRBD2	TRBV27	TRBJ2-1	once	CASSLSISGYNEQFF	TGTGCCAGCAGTTTATCAATTAGCGGGTACAATGAGCAGTTCTTC
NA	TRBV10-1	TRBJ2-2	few	CASSRGYGELFF	TGCGCCAGCAGTCGGGGGTACGGGGAGCTGTTTTTT
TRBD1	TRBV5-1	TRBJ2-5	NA	CASSTTGGQETQYF	TGCGCCAGCAGCACTACAGGGGGACAAGAGACCCAGTACTTC
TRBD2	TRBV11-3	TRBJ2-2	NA	CASRSSGRQTGELFF	TGTGCCAGCAGATCGAGCGGGAGGCAAACCGGGGAGCTGTTTTTT
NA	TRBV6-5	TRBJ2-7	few	CASSQEAAYLEQYF	TGTGCCAGCAGTCAGGAGGCCGCTTACCTCGAGCAGTACTTC
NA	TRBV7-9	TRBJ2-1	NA	CASSPPGKEQFF	TGTGCCAGCAGCCCCCCCGGGAAAGAGCAGTTCTTC
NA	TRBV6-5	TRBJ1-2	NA	CASSNRAKYGYTF	TGTGCCAGCAGTAACAGGGCGAAGTATGGCTACACCTTC
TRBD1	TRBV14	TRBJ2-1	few	CASSQGLGTGRLAQQFF	TGTGCCAGCAGCCAAGGCCTCGGGACAGGGAGATTGGCGCAGCAGTTCTTC
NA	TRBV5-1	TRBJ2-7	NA	CASSLTQGTGEQYF	TGCGCCAGCAGCTTAACCCAGGGTACCGGCGAGCAGTACTTC
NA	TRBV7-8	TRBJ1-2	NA	CASSLVGGRYGYTF	TGTGCCAGCAGCTTAGTCGGCGGAAGGTATGGCTACACCTTC
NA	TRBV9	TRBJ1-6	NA	CASSVGTVNNSPLHF	TGTGCCAGCAGCGTAGGTACAGTCAACAATTCACCCCTCCACTTT
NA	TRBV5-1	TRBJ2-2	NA	CASGKSGGTGELFF	TGCGCCAGCGGAAAAAGTGGAGGCACCGGGGAGCTGTTTTTT
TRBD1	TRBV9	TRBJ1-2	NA	CASSVEGTGGSGYTF	TGTGCCAGCAGCGTAGAAGGGACAGGGGGTAGTGGCTACACCTTC
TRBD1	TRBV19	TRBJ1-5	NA	CASSITGTGISAQHF	TGTGCCAGTAGTATAACCGGGACAGGGATTTCAGCCCAGCATTTT
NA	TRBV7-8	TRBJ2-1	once	CASSLLASSYNEQFF	TGTGCCAGCAGTTTGCTAGCATCGTCCTACAATGAGCAGTTCTTC
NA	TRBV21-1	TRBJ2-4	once	CASSNGTRDRAVAKNIQYF	TGTGCCAGCAGCAATGGCACTCGGGACAGGGCCGTAGCCAAAAACATTCAGTACTTC
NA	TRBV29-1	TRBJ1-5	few	CSVAGQQNQPQHF	TGCAGCGTTGCCGGACAGCAGAATCAGCCCCAGCATTTT
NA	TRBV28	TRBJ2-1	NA	CASSVSFSNEQFF	TGTGCCAGCAGCGTAAGCTTCTCCAATGAGCAGTTCTTC
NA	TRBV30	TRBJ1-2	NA	CAWNFKAGGRGYTF	TGTGCCTGGAATTTTAAGGCGGGCGGGAGGGGCTACACCTTC
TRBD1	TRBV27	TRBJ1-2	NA	CATTAGGLGYTF	TGTGCCACAACCGCAGGGGGACTCGGCTACACCTTC
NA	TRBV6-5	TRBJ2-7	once	CAGATSVYEQYF	TGTGCCGGGGCCACAAGTGTCTACGAGCAGTACTTC
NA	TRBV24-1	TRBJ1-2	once	CATSDPRRGVSGGYTF	TGTGCCACCAGTGACCCCCGACGGGGGGTGTCGGGTGGCTACACCTTC
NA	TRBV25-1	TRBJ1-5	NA	CASSEGGQPQHF	TGTGCCAGCAGTGAAGGGGGCCAGCCCCAGCATTTT
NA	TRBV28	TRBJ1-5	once	CASSRFDSLNQPQHF	TGTGCCAGCAGCCGATTTGACAGCCTAAATCAGCCCCAGCATTTT
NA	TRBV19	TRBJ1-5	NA	CASTTSLNQPQHF	TGTGCCAGTACTACCTCGCTTAATCAGCCCCAGCATTTT
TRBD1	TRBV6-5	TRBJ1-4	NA	CASRRDRVNEKLFF	TGTGCCAGTAGGAGAGACAGGGTTAATGAAAAACTGTTTTTT
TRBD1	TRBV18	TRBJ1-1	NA	CASSPPWDRQNTEAFF	TGTGCCAGCTCACCACCTTGGGACAGGCAGAACACTGAAGCTTTCTTT
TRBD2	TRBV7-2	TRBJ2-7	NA	CASSLVAGGVEQYF	TGTGCCAGCAGCTTAGTCGCGGGAGGGGTCGAGCAGTACTTC
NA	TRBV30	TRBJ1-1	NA	CAWTLRGHTEAFF	TGTGCCTGGACTCTGCGGGGGCACACTGAAGCTTTCTTT
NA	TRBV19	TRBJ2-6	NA	CASSIAGSGANVLTF	TGTGCCAGTAGTATCGCAGGGTCTGGGGCCAACGTCCTGACTTTC
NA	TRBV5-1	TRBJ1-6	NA	CASRLGQGGNSPLHF	TGCGCCAGCCGTTTGGGCCAGGGAGGGAATTCACCCCTCCACTTT
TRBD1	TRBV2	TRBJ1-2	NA	CASSEGTGVGGYTF	TGTGCCAGCAGTGAAGGGACAGGGGTAGGCGGCTACACCTTC
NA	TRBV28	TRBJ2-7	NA	CASSGAYEQYF	TGTGCCAGCAGTGGGGCGTACGAGCAGTACTTC
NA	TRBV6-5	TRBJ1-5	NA	CASRWSGNQPQHF	TGTGCCAGCAGGTGGTCAGGGAATCAGCCCCAGCATTTT
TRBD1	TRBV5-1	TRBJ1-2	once	CASGTGENYGYTF	TGCGCCAGCGGGACAGGGGAGAACTATGGCTACACCTTC
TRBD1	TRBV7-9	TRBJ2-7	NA	CATGQVIYEQYF	TGTGCCACTGGACAGGTTATCTACGAGCAGTACTTC
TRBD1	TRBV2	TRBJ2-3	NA	CASRRGLGGGLTDTQYF	TGTGCCAGCAGGAGGGGGCTAGGAGGAGGACTCACAGATACGCAGTATTTT
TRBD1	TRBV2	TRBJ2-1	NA	CASGQEDFNEQFF	TGTGCCAGCGGACAGGAAGATTTTAATGAGCAGTTCTTC
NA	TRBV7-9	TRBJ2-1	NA	CASPSNEQFF	TGTGCCAGCCCCTCGAATGAGCAGTTCTTC
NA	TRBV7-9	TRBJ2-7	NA	CASSLSRDLYEQYF	TGTGCCAGCAGCTTAAGCAGGGATCTTTACGAGCAGTACTTC